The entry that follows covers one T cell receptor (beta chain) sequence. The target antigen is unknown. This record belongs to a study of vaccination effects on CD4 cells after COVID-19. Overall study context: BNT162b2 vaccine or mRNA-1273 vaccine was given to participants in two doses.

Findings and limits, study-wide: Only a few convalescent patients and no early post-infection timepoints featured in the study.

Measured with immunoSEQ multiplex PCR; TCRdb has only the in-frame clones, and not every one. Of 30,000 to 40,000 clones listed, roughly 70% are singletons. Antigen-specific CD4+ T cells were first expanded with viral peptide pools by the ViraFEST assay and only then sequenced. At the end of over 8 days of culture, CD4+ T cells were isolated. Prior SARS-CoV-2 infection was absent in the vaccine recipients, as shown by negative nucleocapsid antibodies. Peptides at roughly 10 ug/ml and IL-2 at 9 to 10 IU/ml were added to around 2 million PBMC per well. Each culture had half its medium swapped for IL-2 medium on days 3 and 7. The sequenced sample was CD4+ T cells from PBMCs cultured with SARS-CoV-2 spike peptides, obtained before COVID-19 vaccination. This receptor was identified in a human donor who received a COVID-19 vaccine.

Written as DNA, the CDR3 is TGTGCCAGCAAAAATAGCGGGGGCTACGAGCAGTACTTC. Its translation: CASKNSGGYEQYF. This chain connects TRBV2 to TRBJ2-7, with TRBD2 matching 9 bases. The CDR3 length is 13 residues. From germline, CDR1 is SNHLY and CDR2 FYNNEI. V shed 7 bases, J shed 3 bases, and the junction held 4 bases outside the gene matches.